What follows describes a single TCR beta chain. Its cognate antigen is unknown. The sample belongs to a study of shared clonotypes between healthy human individuals. The CDR3 consists of 16 residues. With V trimmed by 4 bases and J by 0 bases, 7 bases remained unmatched. Germline assignment: CDR1 SGHNT and CDR2 YYREEE (reference sequence). An assay was performed, and its level was deep. Only in-frame clones appear in the TCRdb table, and some are missing; sequencing was by immunoSEQ multiplex PCR. In the table there are 1,400,000 or so clones, approximately 98.5% of which are singletons. The investigators split CD4+ cells into a CD45RA+ naive subset and a CD45RA-negative memory subset. Broader study findings: In having few donors, the study represented limited genetic and exposure-history diversity.

The sample taken for sequencing was naive CD4+ T cells sorted from blood. As for subset: CD45RA+ positively selected. This receptor was obtained from a man aged 30 to 39 in good health. The J gene is TRBJ2-3, the V gene TRBV5-4; 8 positions match TRBD1. The CDR3 DNA reads TGTGCCAGCAGCCTTCGGACAGGGATGAGCACAGATACGCAGTATTTT. It specifies CASSLRTGMSTDTQYF. Full variable domain (rest looked up from reference TRBV5-4 and TRBJ2-3): ETGVTQSPTHLIKTRGQQVTLRCSSQSGHNTVSWYQQALGQGPQFIFQYYREEENGRGNFPPRFSGLQFPNYSSELNVNALELDDSALYLCASSLRTGMSTDTQYFGPGTRLTVL.